This TCR beta chain was profiled in a study of blood T cells in healthy people across ages. Study as a whole: T cells yielded about one barcoded beta molecule per two cells through template switching.

There are a few counts of this clonotype. Its antigen is not known. Combining a sample-barcoded 5' primer with a J-beta primer mix, a second PCR ran for 7 to 11 cycles. From the 5' RACE reads, TCRdb called clonotypes with MiXCR, one entry per CDR3 protein. Of hundreds of thousands of distinct CDR3 sequences listed, around three fifths are singletons. General study points: Estimated diversity, derived from one million T cells, was regarded as an underestimate.

V was shortened by 4 bases and J by 7 bases, with 17 bases between the two germline ends. Germline CDR1 MNHEY, CDR2 SVGAGI. The CDR3 is 14 amino acids. The sequenced sample was blood. V and J are TRBV6-5 and TRBJ2-7; D is possibly TRBD2 (6 bases). The TCR sequence derives from a man in his forties or fifties in good health. The CDR3 region is CASSSGRDFSEQYF. In DNA form, the CDR3 reads TGTGCCAGCAGTTCGGGACGGGACTTTTCTGAGCAGTACTTC.